This T cell receptor beta chain was recorded in a study of shared clonotypes between healthy human individuals. Regarding the study as a whole: Clonotype sharing across several donors was observed for roughly 5% of naive CD4 clonotypes.

Only in-frame clones appear in the TCRdb table, and some are missing; sequencing was by immunoSEQ multiplex PCR. The profile shows some 2,100,000 clones, roughly 95% of them singletons. The donors were all Caucasian adults (living in Nashville, Tennessee). Concerning this clone itself: Antigen unknown. Within the sample, other DNA sequences also encode this same CDR3.

V was trimmed by 3 bases and J by 0 bases, leaving 9 bases between them. Germline lookup yields CDR1 LNHDA and CDR2 SQIVND (reference sequence). The CDR3 length is 14 residues. Sequenced input: naive CD4+ T cells sorted from blood. Sample subset: CD45RA+ positively selected. V is TRBV19 and J is TRBJ2-7; unclear D gene. The clonotype was recovered from a young man in good health. This CDR3 reads CASSIGWSSYEQYF. DNA of the CDR3: TGTGCCAGTAGTATCGGCTGGAGCTCCTACGAGCAGTACTTC.